This T cell receptor beta chain comes out of a study of T cells after yellow fever vaccination. Findings and limits, study-wide: Some clonotypes, a small share, were shared between CD4 and CD8 compartments. When the response was secondary, it was weaker but reached its peak faster, day 5 versus 15. Abundant clonotypes from the bulk population could contaminate FACS-sorted repertoires. Clones from primary vaccination mostly reappeared after the booster (roughly 95% CD4, under 90% CD8).

TCRdb re-analysed the 5' RACE reads in MiXCR, keeping a single row per CDR3 protein. The table has just under 600,000 distinct CDR3 sequences, about 14% seen once; the top ten hold over 12%. Germline loops: CDR1 SGDLS, CDR2 YYNGEE. The CDR3 consists of 15 residues. The junction had 4 bases not matched to a gene; V was cut back by 0 bases and J by 5 bases. This clonotype has more than one count but fewer than ten. Antigen unknown. The TCR was taken from a man younger than 45 who received the YFV17D yellow fever vaccine. The sequences come from PBMCs, collected on the day of the yellow fever booster vaccination. The chain carries TRBV9 and TRBJ2-1; TRBD2 matches at 8 bases. Here the CDR3 DNA reads TGTGCCAGCAGCGTAGGATCCGGGGGGGACAATGAGCAGTTCTTC. Residues: CASSVGSGGDNEQFF.